Included here is one T cell receptor beta chain sequence, with context. Alongside a J-beta primer mix, a sample-barcoded 5' primer served in a second PCR lasting about 7 to 12 cycles. TCRdb re-analysed the 5' RACE reads in MiXCR, keeping a single row per CDR3 protein. The data hold 700,000 to 850,000 distinct CDR3 sequences, with about 55% observed a single time. The data stem from a study of blood T cells in healthy people across ages. Per sample, at least 5 micrograms of total RNA were extracted. The trim removed 0 bases at V and 4 bases at J, leaving 5 bases unmatched. Germline V gene data show CDR1 as SGHRS and CDR2 as YFSETQ. The CDR3 totals 15 residues.

The V and J genes are TRBV5-1 and TRBJ2-7; 9 bases are a match to TRBD1. This receptor was taken from an elderly man in good health. Sequenced: blood. CDR3: CASSLVGTGMYEQYF. In nucleotides, the CDR3 is TGCGCCAGCAGCTTGGTAGGGACAGGGATGTACGAGCAGTACTTC.